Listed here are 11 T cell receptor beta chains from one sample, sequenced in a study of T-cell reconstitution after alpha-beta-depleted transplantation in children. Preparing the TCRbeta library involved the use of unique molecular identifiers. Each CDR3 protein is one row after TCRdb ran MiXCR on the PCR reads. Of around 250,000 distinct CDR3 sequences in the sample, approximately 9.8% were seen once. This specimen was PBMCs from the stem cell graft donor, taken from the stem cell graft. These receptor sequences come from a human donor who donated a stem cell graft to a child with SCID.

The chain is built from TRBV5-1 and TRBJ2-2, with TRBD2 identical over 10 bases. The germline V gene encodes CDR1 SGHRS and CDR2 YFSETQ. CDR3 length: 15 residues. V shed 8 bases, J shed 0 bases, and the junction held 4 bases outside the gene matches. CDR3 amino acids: CASSSGGANTGELFF. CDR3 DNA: TGCGCCAGTTCTAGCGGGGGCGCGAACACCGGGGAGCTGTTTTTT.

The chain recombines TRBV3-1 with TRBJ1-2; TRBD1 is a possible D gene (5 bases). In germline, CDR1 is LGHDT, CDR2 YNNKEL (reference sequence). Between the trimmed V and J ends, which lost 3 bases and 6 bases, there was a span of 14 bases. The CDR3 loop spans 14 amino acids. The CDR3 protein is CASSQNTRGDGYTF. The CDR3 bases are TGTGCCAGCAGCCAGAACACGAGGGGCGATGGCTACACCTTC.

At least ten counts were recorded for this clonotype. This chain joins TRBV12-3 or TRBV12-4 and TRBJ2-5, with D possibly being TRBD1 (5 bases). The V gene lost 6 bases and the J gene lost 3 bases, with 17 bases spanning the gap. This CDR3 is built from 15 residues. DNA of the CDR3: TGTGCCAGCAGCTCGGACCCCTTCAGGGAAGAGACCCAGTACTTC. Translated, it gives CASSSDPFREETQYF.

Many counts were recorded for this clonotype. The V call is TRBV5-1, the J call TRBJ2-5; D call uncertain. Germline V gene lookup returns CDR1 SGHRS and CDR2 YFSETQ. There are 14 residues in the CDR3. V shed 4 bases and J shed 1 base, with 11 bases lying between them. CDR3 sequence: CASSPRTLQETQYF. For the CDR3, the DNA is TGCGCCAGCAGCCCCCGCACCCTCCAAGAGACCCAGTACTTC.

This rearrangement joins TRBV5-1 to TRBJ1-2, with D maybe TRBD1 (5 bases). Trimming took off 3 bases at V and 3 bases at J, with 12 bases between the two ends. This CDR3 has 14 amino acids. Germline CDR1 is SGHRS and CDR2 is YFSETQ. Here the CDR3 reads CASSSGQEYYGYTF. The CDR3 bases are TGCGCCAGCAGCTCGGGGCAGGAATACTATGGCTACACCTTC.

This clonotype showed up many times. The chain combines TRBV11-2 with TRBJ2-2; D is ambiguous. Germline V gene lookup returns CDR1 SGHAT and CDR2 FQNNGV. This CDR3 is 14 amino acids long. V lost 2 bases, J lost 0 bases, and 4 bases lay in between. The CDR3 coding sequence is TGTGCCAGCAGCTTACAGACGAACACCGGGGAGCTGTTTTTT. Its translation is CASSLQTNTGELFF.

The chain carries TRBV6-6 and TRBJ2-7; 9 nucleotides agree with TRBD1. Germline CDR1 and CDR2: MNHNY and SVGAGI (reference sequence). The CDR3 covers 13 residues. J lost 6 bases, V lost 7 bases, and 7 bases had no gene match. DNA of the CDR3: TGTGCCAGCATGCTTGGGACAGGGCGCGAGCAGTACTTC. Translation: CASMLGTGREQYF.

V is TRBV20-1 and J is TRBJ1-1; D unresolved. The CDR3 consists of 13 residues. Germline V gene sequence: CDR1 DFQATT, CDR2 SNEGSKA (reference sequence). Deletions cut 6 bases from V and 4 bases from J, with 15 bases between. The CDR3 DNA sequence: TGCAGTGCAAACGGCCCAGTGGGCACTGAAGCTTTCTTT. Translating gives CSANGPVGTEAFF.

The CDR3 DNA sequence: TGTGCCAGCAGACCTCCTCCTGGGGGGCCCGACAATGAGCAGTTCTTC. The encoded protein is CASRPPPGGPDNEQFF. The genes are TRBV12-3 or TRBV12-4 and TRBJ2-1, with D possibly being TRBD1 or TRBD2 (6 bases each). Between the trimmed V and J ends, which lost 6 bases and 5 bases, there was a span of 20 bases. The CDR3 spans 16 residues.

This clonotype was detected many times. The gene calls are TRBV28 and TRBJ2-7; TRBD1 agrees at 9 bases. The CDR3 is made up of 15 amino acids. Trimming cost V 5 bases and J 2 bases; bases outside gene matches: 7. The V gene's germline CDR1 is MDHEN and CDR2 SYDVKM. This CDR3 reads CASSPTGGYAYEQYF. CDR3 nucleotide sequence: TGTGCCAGCAGTCCCACAGGGGGCTATGCCTACGAGCAGTACTTC.

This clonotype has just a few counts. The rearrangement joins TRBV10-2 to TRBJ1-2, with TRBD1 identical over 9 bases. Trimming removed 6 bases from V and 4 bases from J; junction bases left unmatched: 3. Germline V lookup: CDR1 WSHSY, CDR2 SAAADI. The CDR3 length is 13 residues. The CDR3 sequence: CASRTGGGYGYTF. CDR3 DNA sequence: TGCGCCAGCAGAACAGGGGGCGGCTATGGCTACACCTTC.